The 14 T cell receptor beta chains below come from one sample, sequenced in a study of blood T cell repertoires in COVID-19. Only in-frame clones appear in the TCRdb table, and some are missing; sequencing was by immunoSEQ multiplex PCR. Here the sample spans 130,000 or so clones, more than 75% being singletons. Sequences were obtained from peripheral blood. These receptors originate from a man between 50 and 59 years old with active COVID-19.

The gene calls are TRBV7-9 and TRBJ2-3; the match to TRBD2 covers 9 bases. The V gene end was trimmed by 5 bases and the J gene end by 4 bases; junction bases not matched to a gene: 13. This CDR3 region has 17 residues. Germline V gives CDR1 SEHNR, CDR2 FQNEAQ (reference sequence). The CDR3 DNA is TGTGCCAGCAGCAATGATTTAGCGGGGGCATTATCAGATACGCAGTATTTT. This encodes CASSNDLAGALSDTQYF.

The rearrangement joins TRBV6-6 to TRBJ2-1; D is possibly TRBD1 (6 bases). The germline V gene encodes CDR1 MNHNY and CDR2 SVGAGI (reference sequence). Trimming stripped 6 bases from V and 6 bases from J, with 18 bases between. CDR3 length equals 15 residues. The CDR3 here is CASRLRQVASNEQFF. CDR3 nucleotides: TGTGCCAGCAGATTAAGACAGGTAGCCTCCAATGAGCAGTTCTTC.

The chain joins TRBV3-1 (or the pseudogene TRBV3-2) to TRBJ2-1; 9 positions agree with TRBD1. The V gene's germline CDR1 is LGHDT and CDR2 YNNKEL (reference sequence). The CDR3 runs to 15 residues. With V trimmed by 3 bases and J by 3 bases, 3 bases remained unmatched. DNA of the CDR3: TGTGCCAGCAGCCAGGAGACAGGGGGCTACAATGAGCAGTTCTTC. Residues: CASSQETGGYNEQFF.

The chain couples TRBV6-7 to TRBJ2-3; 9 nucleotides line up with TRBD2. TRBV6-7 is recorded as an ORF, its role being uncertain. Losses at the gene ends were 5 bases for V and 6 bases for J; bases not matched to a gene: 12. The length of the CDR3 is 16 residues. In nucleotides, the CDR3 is TGTGCCAGCAGTAACCCTAGCGGGGCGCGGGGCGATACGCAGTATTTT. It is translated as CASSNPSGARGDTQYF.

In DNA, the CDR3 is TGTGCCAGCAGCCCCAAGCGGGACACCTACAATGAGCAGTTCTTC. Translated, it gives CASSPKRDTYNEQFF. The genes are TRBV9 and TRBJ2-1; D is perhaps TRBD2 (7 bases). Germline V gene lookup returns CDR1 SGDLS and CDR2 YYNGEE. The V and J ends lost 4 bases and 2 bases respectively, with 13 bases between them. The CDR3 extends over 15 amino acids. Based on the CDR3 plus reference TRBV9 and TRBJ2-1, the full variable domain is DSGVTQTPKHLITATGQRVTLRCSPRSGDLSVYWYQQSLDQGLQFLIQYYNGEERAKGNILERFSAQQFPDLHSELNLSSLELGDSALYFCASSPKRDTYNEQFFGPGTRLTVL.

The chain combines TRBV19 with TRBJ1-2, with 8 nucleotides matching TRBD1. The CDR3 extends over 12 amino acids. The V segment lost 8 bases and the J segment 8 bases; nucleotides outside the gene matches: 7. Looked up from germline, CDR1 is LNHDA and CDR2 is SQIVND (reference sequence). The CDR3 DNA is TGTGCCAGTCAGGGGGCGAATTACGGCTACACCTTC. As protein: CASQGANYGYTF.

The CDR3 spells CASSYLSGERYEQYF. The CDR3 DNA follows: TGTGCCAGCAGTTACTTGTCAGGGGAAAGGTACGAGCAGTACTTC. The chain employs TRBV6-5 and TRBJ2-7, with TRBD1 as a possible D gene (6 bases). From germline, CDR1 is MNHEY and CDR2 SVGAGI. Trimming shortened V by 1 base and J by 4 bases, and 14 bases separated the two germline ends. The CDR3 extends over 15 amino acids.

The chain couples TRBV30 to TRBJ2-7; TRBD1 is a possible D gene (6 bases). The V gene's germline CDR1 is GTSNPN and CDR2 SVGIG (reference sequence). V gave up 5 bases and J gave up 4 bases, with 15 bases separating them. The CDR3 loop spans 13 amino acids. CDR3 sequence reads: CAWGTGIRYEQYF. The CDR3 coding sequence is TGTGCCTGGGGCACAGGGATTAGGTACGAGCAGTACTTC.

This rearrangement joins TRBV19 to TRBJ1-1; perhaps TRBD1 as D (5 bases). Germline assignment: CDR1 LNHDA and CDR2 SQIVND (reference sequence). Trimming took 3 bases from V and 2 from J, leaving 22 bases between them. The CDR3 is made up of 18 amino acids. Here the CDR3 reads CASSILVGTQPGNTEAFF. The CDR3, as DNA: TGTGCCAGTAGTATCCTGGTCGGGACTCAACCGGGAAACACTGAAGCTTTCTTT.

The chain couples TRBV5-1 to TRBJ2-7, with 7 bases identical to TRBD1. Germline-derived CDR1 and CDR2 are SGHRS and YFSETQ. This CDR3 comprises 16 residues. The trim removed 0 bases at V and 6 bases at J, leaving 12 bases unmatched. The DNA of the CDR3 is TGCGCCAGCAGCTTGGGGGGACAGCGTGGGTGGCTCGAGCAGTACTTC. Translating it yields CASSLGGQRGWLEQYF. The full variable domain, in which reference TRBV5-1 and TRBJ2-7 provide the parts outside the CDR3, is KAGVTQTPRYLIKTRGQQVTLSCSPISGHRSVSWYQQTPGQGLQFLFEYFSETQRNKGNFPGRFSGRQFSNSRSEMNVSTLELGDSALYLCASSLGGQRGWLEQYFGPGTRLTVT.

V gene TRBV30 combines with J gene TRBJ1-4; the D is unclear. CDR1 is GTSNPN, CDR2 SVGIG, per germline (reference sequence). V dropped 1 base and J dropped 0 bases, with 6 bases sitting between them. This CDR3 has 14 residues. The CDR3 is CAWSGGATNEKLFF. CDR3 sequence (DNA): TGTGCCTGGAGTGGGGGAGCAACTAATGAAAAACTGTTTTTT. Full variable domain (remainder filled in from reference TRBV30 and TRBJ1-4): SQTIHQWPATLVQPVGSPLSLECTVEGTSNPNLYWYRQAAGRGLQLLFYSVGIGQISSEVPQNLSASRPQDRQFILSSKKLLLSDSGFYLCAWSGGATNEKLFFGSGTQLSVL.

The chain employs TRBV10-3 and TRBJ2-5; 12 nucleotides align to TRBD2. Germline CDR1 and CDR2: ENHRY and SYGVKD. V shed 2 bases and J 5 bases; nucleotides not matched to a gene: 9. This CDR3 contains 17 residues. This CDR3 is CAISEALAGGRRETQYF. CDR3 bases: TGTGCCATCAGTGAGGCACTAGCGGGGGGCCGTCGGGAGACCCAGTACTTC.

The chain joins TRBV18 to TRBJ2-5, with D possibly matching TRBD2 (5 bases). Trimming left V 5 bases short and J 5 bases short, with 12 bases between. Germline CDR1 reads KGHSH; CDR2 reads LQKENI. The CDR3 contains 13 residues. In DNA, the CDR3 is TGTGCCAGCTCAACTTCTCCGGGGGAGACCCAGTACTTC. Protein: CASSTSPGETQYF. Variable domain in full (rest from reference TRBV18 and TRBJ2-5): NAGVMQNPRHLVRRRGQEARLRCSPMKGHSHVYWYRQLPEEGLKFMVYLQKENIIDESGMPKERFSAEFPKEGPSILRIQQVVRGDSAAYFCASSTSPGETQYFGPGTRLLVL.

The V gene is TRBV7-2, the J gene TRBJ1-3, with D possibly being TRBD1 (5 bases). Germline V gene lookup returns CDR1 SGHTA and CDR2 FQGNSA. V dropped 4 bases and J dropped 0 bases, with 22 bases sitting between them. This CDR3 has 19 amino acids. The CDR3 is CASSSEFGQGFVSGNTIYF. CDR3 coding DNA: TGTGCCAGCAGCTCCGAATTCGGACAAGGCTTTGTCTCTGGAAACACCATATATTTT.